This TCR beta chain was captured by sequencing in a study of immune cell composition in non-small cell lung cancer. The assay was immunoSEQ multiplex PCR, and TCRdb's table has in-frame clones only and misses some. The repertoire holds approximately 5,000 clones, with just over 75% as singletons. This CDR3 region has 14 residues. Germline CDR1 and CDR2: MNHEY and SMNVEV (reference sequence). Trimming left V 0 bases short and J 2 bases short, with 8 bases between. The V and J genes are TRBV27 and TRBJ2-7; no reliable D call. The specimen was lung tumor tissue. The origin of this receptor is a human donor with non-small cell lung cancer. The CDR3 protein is CASSLSQMAYEQYF. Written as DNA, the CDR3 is TGTGCCAGCAGTTTATCCCAGATGGCCTACGAGCAGTACTTC.